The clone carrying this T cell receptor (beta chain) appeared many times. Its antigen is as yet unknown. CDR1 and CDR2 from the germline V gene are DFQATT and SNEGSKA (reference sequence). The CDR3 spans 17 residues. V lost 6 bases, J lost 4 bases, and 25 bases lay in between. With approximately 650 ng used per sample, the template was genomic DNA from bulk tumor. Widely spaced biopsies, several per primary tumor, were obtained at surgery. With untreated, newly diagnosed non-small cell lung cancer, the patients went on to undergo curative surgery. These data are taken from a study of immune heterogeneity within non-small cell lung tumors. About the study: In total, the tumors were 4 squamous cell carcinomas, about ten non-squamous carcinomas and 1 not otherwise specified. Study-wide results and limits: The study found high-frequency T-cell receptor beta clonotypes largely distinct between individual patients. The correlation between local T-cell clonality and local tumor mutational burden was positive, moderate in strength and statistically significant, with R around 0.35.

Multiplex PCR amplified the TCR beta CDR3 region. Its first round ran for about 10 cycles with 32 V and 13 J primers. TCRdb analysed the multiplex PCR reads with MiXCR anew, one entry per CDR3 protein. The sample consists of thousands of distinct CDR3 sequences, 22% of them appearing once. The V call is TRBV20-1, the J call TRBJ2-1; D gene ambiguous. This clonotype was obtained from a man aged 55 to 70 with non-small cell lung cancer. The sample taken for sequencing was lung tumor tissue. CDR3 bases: TGCAGTGCCCCCGGTCCCCTTGGCCAGACGTCTTACAATGAGCAGTTCTTC. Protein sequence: CSAPGPLGQTSYNEQFF.